This record covers a single T cell receptor (beta chain). Antigen: not known. The repertoire was sequenced with immunoSEQ multiplex PCR; TCRdb's copy has only in-frame clones and lacks some. Of around 20,000 clones in the sample, roughly 77% are singletons; the top ten hold about 6.6%. This entry belongs to a study of neoadjuvant nivolumab and ipilimumab in lung cancer. Notes on the study in general: Pretherapy blood TCR richness correlated positively with resected tumor richness. Resected tumors had greater TCR richness and clonality than uninvolved lung.

Trimming removed 3 bases from V and 0 bases from J, with 6 bases in between. The CDR3 extends over 14 amino acids. CDR1 is LNHDA, CDR2 SQIVND, per germline (reference sequence). This TCR was recovered from an adult with non-small cell lung cancer. Here the sequenced sample was tumor tissue, taken after neoadjuvant nivolumab, alone or with ipilimumab, at or shortly before surgery. The J gene is TRBJ1-5, the V gene TRBV19; D gene unclear. CDR3 residues: CASSILVSNQPQHF. In nucleotides, the CDR3 is TGTGCCAGTAGTATTCTGGTTAGCAATCAGCCCCAGCATTTT.